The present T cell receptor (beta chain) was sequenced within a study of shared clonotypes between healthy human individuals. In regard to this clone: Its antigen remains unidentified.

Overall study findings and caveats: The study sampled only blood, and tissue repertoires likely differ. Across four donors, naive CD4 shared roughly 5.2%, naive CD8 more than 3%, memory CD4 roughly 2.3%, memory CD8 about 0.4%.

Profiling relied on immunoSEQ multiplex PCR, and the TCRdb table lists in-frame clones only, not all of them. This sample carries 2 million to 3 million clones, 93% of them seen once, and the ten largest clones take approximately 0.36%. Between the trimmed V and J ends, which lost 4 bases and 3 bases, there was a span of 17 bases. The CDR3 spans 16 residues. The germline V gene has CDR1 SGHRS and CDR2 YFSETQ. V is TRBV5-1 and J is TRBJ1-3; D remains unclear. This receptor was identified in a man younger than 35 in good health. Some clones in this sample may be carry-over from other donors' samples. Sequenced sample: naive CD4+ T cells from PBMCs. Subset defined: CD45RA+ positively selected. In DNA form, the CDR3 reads TGCGCCAGCAGCCAAAGACCCAGTGCGGATGGAAACACCATATATTTT. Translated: CASSQRPSADGNTIYF.